Shown below are 19 T cell receptor beta chains from a single sample sequenced in a study of blood T cell repertoires in COVID-19. Produced via immunoSEQ multiplex PCR; TCRdb's table is partial and in-frame only. The repertoire includes roughly 290,000 clones, about 91% of them detected once, and under 15% sits in the top ten. Sequencing was performed on peripheral blood. These receptors were obtained from a woman aged 55 to 70 with acute or convalescent COVID-19.

In this sample, this clone turned up once. The CDR3 region has the DNA TGTGCCTGGAGTATCCCAGGGGGATGGGACACCATATATTTT. This encodes CAWSIPGGWDTIYF. V and J are TRBV30 and TRBJ1-3; 7 bases are a match to TRBD1. Looked up from germline, CDR1 is GTSNPN and CDR2 is SVGIG (reference sequence). CDR3 length: 14 amino acids. V trimming: 2 bases; J trimming: 8 bases; junction bases outside the gene matches: 9.

This chain joins TRBV3-1 (or the pseudogene TRBV3-2) and TRBJ1-1, with D hard to call. The germline V gene has CDR1 LGHDT and CDR2 YNNKEL (reference sequence). The CDR3 covers 12 residues. V lost 1 base to trimming and J lost 6 bases, with 6 bases between them. CDR3 region: CASSQARSEAFF. In DNA, the CDR3 is TGTGCCAGCAGCCAAGCGAGGTCTGAAGCTTTCTTT.

The chain carries TRBV7-2 and TRBJ1-2; possible D gene TRBD1, 5 bases. This CDR3 spans 14 amino acids. V lost 6 bases to trimming and J lost 1 base, with 12 bases between them. Germline CDR1 is SGHTA and CDR2 is FQGNSA. The CDR3 reads CASRSGTFNYGYTF. The CDR3 nucleotides read TGTGCCAGCAGAAGCGGGACTTTTAACTATGGCTACACCTTC.

This sequence joins TRBV9 and TRBJ2-2; TRBD2 agrees at 14 bases. The CDR3 sequence is 15 residues long. CDR1 SGDLS and CDR2 YYNGEE come from the germline V gene. The V segment lost 4 bases and the J segment 5 bases; nucleotides outside the gene matches: 1. CDR3 nucleotide sequence: TGTGCCAGCAGCCGGACTAGCGGGGGGACCGGGGAGCTGTTTTTT. Its protein is CASSRTSGGTGELFF.

This chain connects TRBV30 to TRBJ1-1; 10 nucleotides agree with TRBD1. J was trimmed by 2 bases and V by 4 bases; bases with no gene match: 10. CDR3 length: 16 amino acids. CDR1 and CDR2 from the germline V gene are GTSNPN and SVGIG (reference sequence). The CDR3 loop reads CAWTRRDRGPNTEAFF. For the CDR3, the DNA is TGTGCCTGGACCAGAAGGGACAGGGGCCCCAACACTGAAGCTTTCTTT.

The rearrangement links TRBV5-6 to TRBJ1-2; D might be TRBD1 (6 bases). V dropped 4 bases and J dropped 4 bases, with 17 bases sitting between them. CDR3 length: 15 residues. CDR1 SGHDT and CDR2 YYEEEE come from the germline V gene. The CDR3 spells CASSPGGRVGYGYTF. The DNA for the CDR3 is TGTGCCAGCAGCCCGGGGGGGCGGGTTGGCTATGGCTACACCTTC.

CDR3 sequence reads: CASTAGLAMGEQYF. For the CDR3, the DNA is TGTGCCAGCACCGCAGGGCTAGCGATGGGCGAGCAGTACTTC. The chain has TRBV7-3 and TRBJ2-7; D perhaps matches TRBD2 (6 bases). Trimming shortened V by 7 bases and J by 6 bases, and 19 bases separated the two germline ends. Germline CDR1 and CDR2: SGHTA and FQGTGA. The CDR3 spans 14 residues.

V and J are TRBV11-2 and TRBJ2-2; tentatively, D is TRBD2 (5 bases). Germline V gene data show CDR1 as SGHAT and CDR2 as FQNNGV. V was cut by 3 bases and J by 5 bases, with 10 bases left in between. The CDR3 spans 14 residues. CDR3 bases: TGTGCCAGCAGCTTTGAGCGGCAGACCGGGGAGCTGTTTTTT. Its translation: CASSFERQTGELFF. The full variable domain, its missing parts supplied by reference TRBV11-2 and TRBJ2-2, is EAGVAQSPRYKIIEKRQSVAFWCNPISGHATLYWYQQILGQGPKLLIQFQNNGVVDDSQLPKDRFSAERLKGVDSTLKIQPAKLEDSAVYLCASSFERQTGELFFGEGSRLTVL.

The chain is built from TRBV2 and TRBJ2-2, with 7 bases identical to TRBD2. J was trimmed by 4 bases and V by 7 bases; bases with no gene match: 15. Germline CDR1 reads SNHLY; CDR2 reads FYNNEI. The CDR3 consists of 17 residues. CDR3 in amino acids: CASIREAGIMSTGELFF. DNA for the CDR3: TGTGCCAGCATCCGGGAGGCGGGAATCATGAGCACCGGGGAGCTGTTTTTT.

V is TRBV6-5 and J is TRBJ1-6; D might be TRBD1 (6 bases). The V gene's germline CDR1 is MNHEY and CDR2 SVGAGI. V was cut by 8 bases and J by 7 bases, with 15 bases left in between. The length of the CDR3 is 14 residues. This CDR3 is CASRTGQLNSPLHF. DNA for the CDR3: TGTGCCAGCCGGACTGGACAGTTGAATTCACCCCTCCACTTT.

This clone was observed a single time. The rearrangement joins TRBV7-3 to TRBJ2-1, with TRBD2 identical over 13 bases. The V segment lost 2 bases and the J segment 4 bases; nucleotides outside the gene matches: 5. From germline, CDR1 is SGHTA and CDR2 FQGTGA. The CDR3 is made up of 17 amino acids. CDR3 nucleotide sequence: TGTGCCAGCAGCTTACGGACTAGCGGGAGTCTGTACAATGAGCAGTTCTTC. Its protein is CASSLRTSGSLYNEQFF.

This clone was counted a single time. J is TRBJ2-1 and V is TRBV27, with 9 bases that match TRBD1. This CDR3 contains 17 residues. J was trimmed by 3 bases and V by 5 bases; bases with no gene match: 11. Germline lookup yields CDR1 MNHEY and CDR2 SMNVEV (reference sequence). CDR3 loop: CASSRGGGQGFYNEQFF. Written as DNA, the CDR3 is TGTGCCAGCAGTAGGGGAGGGGGACAGGGCTTCTACAATGAGCAGTTCTTC.

This clone was seen once. The gene calls are TRBV29-1 and TRBJ1-1; perhaps TRBD1 as D (6 bases). The V and J ends lost 2 bases and 0 bases respectively, with 10 bases between them. The germline CDR1 and CDR2 sequences are SQVTM and ANQGSEA. This CDR3 has 14 residues. CDR3 DNA: TGCAGCGTTGAATGGCCAGGGGTGAACACTGAAGCTTTCTTT. This codes for CSVEWPGVNTEAFF.

The gene calls are TRBV27 and TRBJ2-2; 8 nucleotides match TRBD2. V gave up 3 bases and J gave up 6 bases; unmatched junction bases: 3. CDR3 size: 14 residues. Germline values: CDR1 MNHEY, CDR2 SMNVEV (reference sequence). The CDR3 nucleotides are TGTGCCAGCAGTTTGCGGGGGGTGTCCGGGGAGCTGTTTTTT. Translation gives CASSLRGVSGELFF.

The table lists this clone with a few counts. This chain links TRBV15 with TRBJ2-1, with D unresolved. The V gene's germline CDR1 is LNHNV and CDR2 YYDKDF (reference sequence). V dropped 1 base and J dropped 6 bases, with 4 bases sitting between them. The CDR3 extends over 12 amino acids. The CDR3 loop is CATSRVLNEQFF. CDR3 sequence (DNA): TGTGCCACCAGCAGAGTCCTCAATGAGCAGTTCTTC.

This chain links TRBV18 with TRBJ2-1; D perhaps matches TRBD2 (6 bases). V was cut by 3 bases and J by 9 bases, with 18 bases left in between. The CDR3 consists of 15 residues. Germline assignment: CDR1 KGHSH and CDR2 LQKENI. DNA for the CDR3: TGTGCCAGCTCACCTGGACTACTAATTCTTGGTGAGCAGTTCTTC. This encodes CASSPGLLILGEQFF.

The rearrangement uses TRBV28 and TRBJ1-5; the D gene is possibly TRBD1 (5 bases). V lost 6 bases to trimming and J lost 1 base, with 13 bases between them. This CDR3 comprises 15 residues. The germline gives CDR1 MDHEN, CDR2 SYDVKM. Here the CDR3 DNA reads TGTGCCAGCAGCCCTGACAGTCCAAGCAATCAGCCCCAGCATTTT. Its translation: CASSPDSPSNQPQHF. Full variable domain (missing parts from reference TRBV28 and TRBJ1-5): DVKVTQSSRYLVKRTGEKVFLECVQDMDHENMFWYRQDPGLGLRLIYFSYDVKMKEKGDIPEGYSVSREKKERFSLILESASTNQTSMYLCASSPDSPSNQPQHFGDGTRLSIL.

The chain has TRBV29-1 and TRBJ2-5; D gene uncertain. The CDR3 is made up of 12 amino acids. Germline CDR1 reads SQVTM; CDR2 reads ANQGSEA. V lost 5 bases, J lost 3 bases, and 10 bases lay in between. CDR3 residues: CSVKRQEETQYF. The CDR3 nucleotides are TGCAGCGTTAAGAGACAAGAAGAGACCCAGTACTTC.

This chain connects TRBV5-8 to TRBJ1-1, with 10 bases aligning to TRBD1. The V gene's germline CDR1 is SGHTS and CDR2 YDEGEE. V was pared by 2 bases and J by 7 bases, with 8 bases of the junction left unmatched. This CDR3 comprises 15 residues. The CDR3, as DNA: TGTGCCAGCAGCTTATGGACAGGGGGATCGAATGAAGCTTTCTTT. Its protein is CASSLWTGGSNEAFF.